This TCR beta chain was observed in a study of CD8 T cells in ankylosing spondylitis. Study-wide results and caveats: A TCR beta motif of 7 to 9 highly homologous variants seemed to mark ankylosing spondylitis blood.

This clonotype was found many times. The antigen remains undetermined. TCRdb fed the 5' RACE reads into MiXCR, producing one record per CDR3 protein. The sample records more than 150,000 distinct CDR3 sequences, roughly 20% being singletons. The germline V gene encodes CDR1 ENHRY and CDR2 SYGVKD. The CDR3 spans 12 residues. The ends were cut back, 4 bases at V and 4 bases at J, with 7 bases in the middle. The clonotype originates from a male donor under 35 with ankylosing spondylitis or in good health (not recorded which). The specimen sequenced was blood, either unsorted or a sorted T cell fraction (not recorded which). The J gene is TRBJ1-1, the V gene TRBV10-3; no clear D gene. CDR3 bases: TGTGCCATCAGTGGAGCGCCCACTGAAGCTTTCTTT. It translates to CAISGAPTEAFF.